Shown below are 2 T cell receptor beta chains from a single sample sequenced in a study of CD8 T cells in Susac syndrome. The RNA input was 0.5 to 1 ug, and it was reverse transcribed with random hexamers. Using its own MiXCR run on the immunoSEQ multiplex PCR reads, TCRdb lists one record per CDR3 protein. Altogether approximately 80,000 distinct CDR3 sequences are present, approximately 93% being singletons, with the ten largest covering about 0.52%. The material sequenced was CD8+ T cells from PBMCs. These receptors all stem from a human donor with Susac syndrome.

This chain connects TRBV7-9 to TRBJ2-1; TRBD2 aligns across 9 bases. V shed 4 bases and J 8 bases; nucleotides not matched to a gene: 6. Germline lookup yields CDR1 SEHNR and CDR2 FQNEAQ (reference sequence). The CDR3 consists of 14 residues. The CDR3 region is CASSSIAGVDEQFF. The CDR3 bases are TGTGCCAGCAGCTCCATAGCGGGGGTCGATGAGCAGTTCTTC.

CDR3: CASSLRTENTGELFF. As DNA, the CDR3 is TGTGCCAGCAGCCTCCGGACGGAGAACACCGGGGAGCTGTTTTTT. The rearrangement uses TRBV7-9 and TRBJ2-2; D remains ambiguous. This CDR3 comprises 15 residues. Per the germline V gene, CDR1 is SEHNR and CDR2 is FQNEAQ (reference sequence). V lost 5 bases to trimming and J lost 1 base, with 11 bases between them.